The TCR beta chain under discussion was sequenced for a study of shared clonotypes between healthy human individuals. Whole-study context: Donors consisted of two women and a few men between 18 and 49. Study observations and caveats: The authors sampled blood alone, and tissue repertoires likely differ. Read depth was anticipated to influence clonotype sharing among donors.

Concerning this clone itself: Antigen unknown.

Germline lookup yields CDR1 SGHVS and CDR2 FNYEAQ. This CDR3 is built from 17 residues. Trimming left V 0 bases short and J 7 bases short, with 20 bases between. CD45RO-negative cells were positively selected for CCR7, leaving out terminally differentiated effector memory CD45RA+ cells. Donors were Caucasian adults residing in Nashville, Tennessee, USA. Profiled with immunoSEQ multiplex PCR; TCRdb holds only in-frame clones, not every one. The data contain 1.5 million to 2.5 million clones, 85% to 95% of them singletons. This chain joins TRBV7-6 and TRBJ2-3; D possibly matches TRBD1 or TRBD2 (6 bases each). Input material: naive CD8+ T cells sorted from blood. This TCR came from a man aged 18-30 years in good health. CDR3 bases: TGTGCCAGCAGCTTAGCGCTAGAAGGGGGGACCGGGAATACGCAGTATTTT. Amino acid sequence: CASSLALEGGTGNTQYF. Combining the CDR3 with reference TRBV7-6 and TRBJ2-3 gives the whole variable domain GAGVSQSPRYKVTKRGQDVALRCDPISGHVSLYWYRQALGQGPEFLTYFNYEAQQDKSGLPNDRFSAERPEGSISTLTIQRTEQRDSAMYRCASSLALEGGTGNTQYFGPGTRLTVL.